This TCR beta chain is drawn from a study of control samples from healthy donors and cancer patients. Assay used: immunoSEQ multiplex PCR; TCRdb lists only in-frame clones, some missing. The repertoire holds 90,000 to 150,000 clones, around 88% seen once, with around 3.5% in the top ten. The sequence came from a man aged 40-49 years in good health. Sequencing used blood.

Here the CDR3 reads CASSHLGDKNEQFF. The DNA for the CDR3 is TGTGCCAGCAGCCACCTGGGGGATAAAAATGAGCAGTTCTTC. The chain has TRBV4-2 and TRBJ2-1, with D perhaps matching TRBD1 or TRBD2 (5 bases each). CDR3 size: 14 residues. CDR1 is LGHNA and CDR2 is YNFKEQ in the germline V gene. The V end lost 3 bases, the J end lost 7 bases, and 13 bases lay between the germline ends.